One and the same sample provided the 30 T cell receptor beta chains below, sequenced in a study of CD8+CD57+ T cells in acquired aplastic anemia. Patients included in sequencing had previously demonstrated CD8+CD57+ cell expansion by flow cytometry. Profiling that covered TCR beta VDJ and CDR3 relied on genomic DNA as its template. TCRdb reprocessed the reads with MiXCR, giving one entry per CDR3 protein. The sample shows hundreds of thousands of distinct CDR3 sequences, around 30% of them seen only once. Source material: sorted CD4+, CD8+, or CD8+CD57+ T cells (not recorded which) from PBMCs. These receptors all come from a human donor with aplastic anemia.

The CDR3 loop is CAWMSGQANEAFF. CDR3 bases: TGTGCCTGGATGTCCGGACAGGCCAATGAAGCTTTCTTT. The chain carries TRBV30 and TRBJ1-1, with 7 bases lining up with TRBD1. Germline-derived CDR1 and CDR2 are GTSNPN and SVGIG (reference sequence). V shed 4 bases, J shed 7 bases, and the junction held 9 bases outside the gene matches. The length of the CDR3 is 13 residues.

This clonotype was seen repeatedly, ten times or more. The chain couples TRBV6-5 to TRBJ1-2; D is undetermined. The CDR3 has 14 residues. In germline, CDR1 is MNHEY, CDR2 SVGAGI. V lost 2 bases, J lost 4 bases, and 11 bases lay in between. CDR3 sequence (DNA): TGTGCCAGCAGTTACGGTGTAGGGCCCTATGGCTACACCTTC. Translated, it gives CASSYGVGPYGYTF.

The chain links TRBV12-3 or TRBV12-4 to TRBJ1-1, with D hard to call. Trimming took 5 bases from V and 3 from J, leaving 13 bases between them. There are 14 residues in the CDR3. CDR3 sequence reads: CASSPHLRDTEAFF. DNA of the CDR3: TGTGCCAGCAGTCCCCATCTTCGGGACACTGAAGCTTTCTTT.

This clonotype was detected ten times or more. This sequence joins TRBV19 and TRBJ1-5, with 8 bases identical to TRBD1. V lost 7 bases to trimming and J lost 1 base; unmatched junction nucleotides: 3. There are 14 residues in the CDR3. Per the germline V gene, CDR1 is LNHDA and CDR2 is SQIVND (reference sequence). CDR3 amino acids: CASNGQGSNQPQHF. DNA for the CDR3: TGTGCCAGTAACGGACAGGGCAGCAATCAGCCCCAGCATTTT.

This clonotype was counted between two and nine times. The chain combines TRBV5-1 with TRBJ1-2, with 9 bases identical to TRBD1. This CDR3 has 16 amino acids. Germline loops: CDR1 SGHRS, CDR2 YFSETQ. J was trimmed by 5 bases and V by 4 bases; bases with no gene match: 12. The CDR3 nucleotides are TGCGCCAGCAGCCCCCAAGTTGGGACAGGGACGTATGGCTACACCTTC. Translated: CASSPQVGTGTYGYTF.

This clonotype came up a few times. The chain joins TRBV19 to TRBJ2-4; D unresolved. The V end was cut by 3 bases, the J end by 0 bases, with 15 bases between. CDR1 and CDR2 (germline): LNHDA, SQIVND (reference sequence). This CDR3 region has 17 residues. The CDR3 nucleotides read TGTGCCAGTAGTATGGTCTCGCGTCGTCTAGCCAAAAACATTCAGTACTTC. Protein sequence: CASSMVSRRLAKNIQYF.

Many counts were recorded for this clonotype. J is TRBJ1-2 and V is TRBV7-2; 7 nucleotides agree with TRBD1. This CDR3 is built from 13 residues. Germline CDR1 reads SGHTA; CDR2 reads FQGNSA. The V segment lost 1 base and the J segment 7 bases; nucleotides outside the gene matches: 3. In DNA form, the CDR3 reads TGTGCCAGCAGCTTAGACAGGGGTGGTGGCTACACCTTC. It encodes CASSLDRGGGYTF.

The chain couples TRBV5-8 to TRBJ1-3; D is possibly TRBD1 (6 bases). This CDR3 region has 15 residues. Germline CDR1 reads SGHTS; CDR2 reads YDEGEE. Trimming left V 4 bases short and J 4 bases short, with 15 bases between. The CDR3 region is CASSLDPGAGNTIYF. CDR3 DNA sequence: TGTGCCAGCAGCCTGGACCCGGGGGCGGGAAACACCATATATTTT.

This rearrangement joins TRBV20-1 to TRBJ2-5; TRBD2 matches at 8 bases. Losses at the gene ends were 5 bases for V and 0 bases for J; bases not matched to a gene: 8. The CDR3 is made up of 15 amino acids. Germline CDR1 is DFQATT and CDR2 is SNEGSKA (reference sequence). CDR3 region: CSAGKLAEYQETQYF. Written as DNA, the CDR3 is TGCAGTGCTGGGAAACTAGCGGAGTACCAAGAGACCCAGTACTTC.

The V and J genes are TRBV24-1 and TRBJ2-1; the match to TRBD2 covers 8 bases. This CDR3 comprises 17 residues. Germline V gives CDR1 KGHDR, CDR2 SFDVKD. V dropped 2 bases and J dropped 2; count of bases not matched to a gene: 7. The DNA for the CDR3 is TGTGCCACCAGTGATTCTAGACTAGCGCAGCCCTACAATGAGCAGTTCTTC. Its translation: CATSDSRLAQPYNEQFF.

This clonotype was seen ten or more times. The chain joins TRBV7-3 to TRBJ2-7, with TRBD2 identical over 7 bases. With V trimmed by 5 bases and J by 2 bases, 6 bases remained unmatched. Germline loops: CDR1 SGHTA, CDR2 FQGTGA. This CDR3 comprises 14 residues. The CDR3 is CASSPTGGPYEQYF. In DNA form, the CDR3 reads TGTGCCAGCAGCCCAACGGGGGGACCCTACGAGCAGTACTTC.

The chain is built from TRBV12-3 or TRBV12-4 and TRBJ1-5; no clear D. Between the trimmed V and J ends, which lost 1 base and 0 bases, there was a span of 7 bases. CDR3 length: 15 residues. The CDR3 DNA reads TGTGCCAGCAGTTTAGGGACTTATAGCAATCAGCCCCAGCATTTT. This translates into CASSLGTYSNQPQHF.

This clonotype was detected ten times or more. The CDR3 region is CATSDGRTRLYNEQFF. In DNA form, the CDR3 reads TGTGCCACCAGTGACGGTAGGACCCGACTTTACAATGAGCAGTTCTTC. J is TRBJ2-1 and V is TRBV24-1; D unresolved. V was shortened by 4 bases and J by 4 bases, with 16 bases between the two germline ends. The CDR3 contains 16 residues. CDR1 is KGHDR and CDR2 is SFDVKD in the germline V gene.

The chain is built from TRBV11-2 and TRBJ2-3, with D uncertain. This CDR3 spans 16 amino acids. Deletions cut 5 bases from V and 0 bases from J, with 15 bases between. CDR1 is SGHAT and CDR2 is FQNNGV in the germline V gene. CDR3 coding DNA: TGTGCCAGCAGCCTCCGGACGACCACTAGCACAGATACGCAGTATTTT. As protein: CASSLRTTTSTDTQYF. The full variable domain, rest sourced from reference TRBV11-2 and TRBJ2-3, is EAGVAQSPRYKIIEKRQSVAFWCNPISGHATLYWYQQILGQGPKLLIQFQNNGVVDDSQLPKDRFSAERLKGVDSTLKIQPAKLEDSAVYLCASSLRTTTSTDTQYFGPGTRLTVL.

This sequence joins TRBV2 and TRBJ2-3, with D possibly matching TRBD1 (5 bases). Trimming took 3 bases from V and 1 from J, leaving 11 bases between them. The germline CDR1 and CDR2 sequences are SNHLY and FYNNEI. This CDR3 region has 15 residues. CDR3 coding DNA: TGTGCCAGCAGTGAGAGCAGGGCGCGCACAGATACGCAGTATTTT. Translation gives CASSESRARTDTQYF.

The V gene is TRBV7-9, the J gene TRBJ1-1; 7 nucleotides match TRBD1. The CDR3 consists of 15 residues. Trimming took 5 bases from V and 1 from J; bases not matched to a gene: 7. Germline V CDR1 and CDR2: SEHNR, FQNEAQ (reference sequence). The CDR3 DNA reads as TGTGCCAGCAGCGTTGTGGGGACAGCGAACACTGAAGCTTTCTTT. Its translation: CASSVVGTANTEAFF.

The CDR3, as DNA: TGCAGTGCTAGACTACTAGCGGGGGGGCCCGGGGAGCAGTACTTC. Its translation: CSARLLAGGPGEQYF. The gene calls are TRBV20-1 and TRBJ2-7; 13 bases fit TRBD2. V lost 2 bases and J lost 7; bases outside the gene matches: 8. Looked up from germline, CDR1 is DFQATT and CDR2 is SNEGSKA (reference sequence). The CDR3 consists of 15 residues.

Ten or more counts support this clonotype. The chain carries TRBV20-1 and TRBJ2-3; TRBD2 aligns across 11 bases. Trimming removed 7 bases from V and 2 bases from J; junction bases left unmatched: 14. Looked up from germline, CDR1 is DFQATT and CDR2 is SNEGSKA (reference sequence). The CDR3 has 17 residues. The CDR3 DNA is TGCAGTGTTTGGCGAGGAACTAGCGGGGGATACACAGATACGCAGTATTTT. It codes for CSVWRGTSGGYTDTQYF.

V gene TRBV19 combines with J gene TRBJ2-3; 8 bases line up with TRBD1. Trimming took 7 bases from V and 14 from J; bases not matched to a gene: 11. Germline V CDR1 and CDR2: LNHDA, SQIVND (reference sequence). The CDR3 is made up of 12 amino acids. CDR3: CASTEDRARRYF. The CDR3 DNA sequence: TGTGCCAGTACAGAGGACAGGGCGAGGCGGTATTTT.

The genes are TRBV19 and TRBJ2-7, with 8 positions matching TRBD1. V was pared by 5 bases and J by 6 bases, with 6 bases of the junction left unmatched. The CDR3 contains 13 residues. Germline V gene lookup returns CDR1 LNHDA and CDR2 SQIVND (reference sequence). CDR3 coding DNA: TGTGCCAGTAGTTATCAGGGGGCTGTCGAGCAGTACTTC. Translating it yields CASSYQGAVEQYF. Full variable domain (missing parts from reference TRBV19 and TRBJ2-7): DGGITQSPKYLFRKEGQNVTLSCEQNLNHDAMYWYRQDPGQGLRLIYYSQIVNDFQKGDIAEGYSVSREKKESFPLTVTSAQKNPTAFYLCASSYQGAVEQYFGPGTRLTVT.

As concerns this clonotype: Germline and junction disagree at one end, which may indicate a read error. The V gene is TRBV5-1, the J gene TRBJ1-1; the D gene is possibly TRBD1 (5 bases). This CDR3 region has 16 residues. In germline, CDR1 is SGHRS, CDR2 YFSETQ. The CDR3 here is CAGSRQGSYMNTEAFF. The CDR3 nucleotides read TGCGCCGGCAGCAGGCAGGGATCCTACATGAACACTGAAGCTTTCTTT.

This chain links TRBV7-2 with TRBJ2-2; D gene unclear. Germline lookup yields CDR1 SGHTA and CDR2 FQGNSA. Deletions cut 2 bases from V and 3 bases from J, with 4 bases between. This CDR3 comprises 13 residues. The DNA of the CDR3 is TGTGCCAGCAGCTTAAAGGACACCGGGGAGCTGTTTTTT. It translates to CASSLKDTGELFF.

This clonotype was picked up many times. The chain recombines TRBV12-3 or TRBV12-4 with TRBJ1-1; D remains ambiguous. Trimming took off 1 base at V and 5 bases at J, with 5 bases between the two ends. The CDR3 consists of 12 residues. The CDR3 protein is CASSLVHTEAFF. The CDR3 DNA follows: TGTGCCAGCAGTTTAGTTCATACTGAAGCTTTCTTT.

Concerning this clonotype itself: This clone may be a read error of a much larger clone one base away. This CDR3 fails to terminate in the conserved phenylalanine or tryptophan, so it likely reflects a read error. The chain is built from TRBV19 and TRBJ1-1, with 11 bases fitting TRBD1. This CDR3 is 12 amino acids long. Germline CDR1 reads LNHDA; CDR2 reads SQIVND (reference sequence). V trimming: 8 bases; J trimming: 4 bases; junction bases outside the gene matches: 0. CDR3 nucleotides: TGTGCCAGTGGGACAGGGGGCACTGAAGCTTTCTCT. The encoded protein is CASGTGGTEAFS.

This clonotype was counted many times. In nucleotides, the CDR3 is TGTGCCAGCAGCGTGGACAGCTTCTACGAGCAGTACTTC. The encoded protein is CASSVDSFYEQYF. This chain uses TRBV9 with TRBJ2-7; possible D gene TRBD1, 6 bases. CDR3 size: 13 residues. Trimming cost V 2 bases and J 3 bases, with 9 bases left between them. Germline V gene data show CDR1 as SGDLS and CDR2 as YYNGEE.

Details on this clonotype: Being one base from a much bigger clone, this may be a read error. The CDR3 region is CASSHWGQGGFGQLQHF. DNA for the CDR3: TGTGCCAGTAGTCATTGGGGACAGGGTGGTTTTGGTCAGCTCCAGCATTTT. This chain joins TRBV5-6 and TRBJ1-5; 9 positions agree with TRBD1. Germline V lookup: CDR1 SGHDT, CDR2 YYEEEE. The CDR3 totals 17 residues. The full variable domain, in which reference TRBV5-6 and TRBJ1-5 provide the parts outside the CDR3, is DAGVTQSPTHLIKTRGQQVTLRCSPKSGHDTVSWYQQALGQGPQFIFQYYEEEERQRGNFPDRFSGHQFPNYSSELNVNALLLGDSALYLCASSHWGQGGFGQLQHFGDGTRLSIL.

This clonotype was detected ten times or more. The chain uses TRBV10-3 and TRBJ1-1; D call uncertain. V was trimmed by 6 bases and J by 3 bases, leaving 14 bases between them. The CDR3 is made up of 14 amino acids. The germline gives CDR1 ENHRY, CDR2 SYGVKD. The DNA of the CDR3 is TGTGCCATCAGGTCCGGGTCGAGGGACACTGAAGCTTTCTTT. Translating it yields CAIRSGSRDTEAFF.

The chain joins TRBV10-3 to TRBJ1-2, with TRBD1 identical over 11 bases. The CDR3 consists of 16 residues. V dropped 11 bases and J dropped 4; count of bases not matched to a gene: 15. Germline V gene data show CDR1 as ENHRY and CDR2 as SYGVKD. The CDR3 coding sequence is TGTGCCGCTAATGGGGGGACAGGGGGAATAGGCTATGGCTACACCTTC. Translated, it gives CAANGGTGGIGYGYTF.

This clonotype occurred a few times. Its ends do not fully match the called genes, so a read error is possible. The V and J genes are TRBV10-3 and TRBJ2-7; no reliable D call. The germline V gene has CDR1 ENHRY and CDR2 SYGVKD. The CDR3 has 13 residues. The CDR3 loop reads CASSNPRTLEQYF. The CDR3 bases are TGTGCCAGCAGTAACCCGCGCACCCTCGAGCAGTACTTC.

This clonotype was seen at least ten times. The germline gene is not matched at one end of the junction; a read error may be the cause. The chain carries TRBV20-1 and TRBJ2-3, with D maybe TRBD2 (6 bases). The CDR3 length is 12 residues. Germline CDR1 DFQATT, CDR2 SNEGSKA (reference sequence). The CDR3 nucleotides are TGCAGTGGTAGACTAGTAGCAGATACGCAGTATTTT. It translates to CSGRLVADTQYF.